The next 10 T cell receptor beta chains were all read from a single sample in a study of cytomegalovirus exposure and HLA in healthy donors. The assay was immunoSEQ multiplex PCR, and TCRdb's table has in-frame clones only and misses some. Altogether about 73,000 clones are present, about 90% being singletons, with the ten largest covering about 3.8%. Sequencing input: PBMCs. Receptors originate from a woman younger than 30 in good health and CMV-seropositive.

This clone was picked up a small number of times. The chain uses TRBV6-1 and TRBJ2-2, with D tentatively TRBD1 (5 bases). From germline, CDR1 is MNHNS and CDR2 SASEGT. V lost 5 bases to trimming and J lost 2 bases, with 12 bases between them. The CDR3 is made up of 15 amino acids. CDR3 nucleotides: TGTGCCAGCAGTTCATTCGACAGCAACACCGGGGAGCTGTTTTTT. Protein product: CASSSFDSNTGELFF.

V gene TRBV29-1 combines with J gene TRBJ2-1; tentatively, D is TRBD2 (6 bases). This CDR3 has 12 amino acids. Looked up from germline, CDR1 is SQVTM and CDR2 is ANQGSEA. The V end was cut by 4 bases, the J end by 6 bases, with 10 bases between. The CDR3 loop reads CSVGRGLNEQFF. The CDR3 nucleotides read TGCAGCGTTGGGCGGGGACTCAATGAGCAGTTCTTC.

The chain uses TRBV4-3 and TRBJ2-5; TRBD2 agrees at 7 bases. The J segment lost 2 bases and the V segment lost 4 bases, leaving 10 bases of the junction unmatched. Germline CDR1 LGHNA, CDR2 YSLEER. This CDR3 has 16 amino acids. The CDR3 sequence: CASSLHRDYPQETQYF. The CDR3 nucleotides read TGCGCCAGCAGCCTCCACCGGGACTACCCACAAGAGACCCAGTACTTC.

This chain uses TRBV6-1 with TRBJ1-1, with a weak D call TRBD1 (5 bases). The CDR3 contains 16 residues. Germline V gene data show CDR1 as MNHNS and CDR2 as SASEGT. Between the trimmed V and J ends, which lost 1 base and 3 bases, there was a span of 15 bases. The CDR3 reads CASSEEFSRVYTEAFF. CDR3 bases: TGTGCCAGCAGTGAAGAGTTTAGCAGGGTTTACACTGAAGCTTTCTTT.

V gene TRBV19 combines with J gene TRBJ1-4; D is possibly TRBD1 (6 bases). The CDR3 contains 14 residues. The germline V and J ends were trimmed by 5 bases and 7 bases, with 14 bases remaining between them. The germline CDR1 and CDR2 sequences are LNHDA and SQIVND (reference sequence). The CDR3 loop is CASSLTGLREKLFF. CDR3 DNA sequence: TGTGCCAGTAGTTTAACAGGGTTACGTGAAAAACTGTTTTTT.

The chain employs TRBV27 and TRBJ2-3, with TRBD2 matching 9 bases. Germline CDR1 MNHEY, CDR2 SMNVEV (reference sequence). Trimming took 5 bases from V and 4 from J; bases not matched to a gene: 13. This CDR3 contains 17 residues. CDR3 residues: CASSTHPGLAVADTQYF. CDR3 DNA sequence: TGTGCCAGCAGTACACACCCGGGACTAGCCGTAGCAGATACGCAGTATTTT.

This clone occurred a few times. The CDR3 nucleotides are TGTGCCAGCAGGCTTAGACAGGGGTTCTCCTTTGGCTACACCTTC. The encoded protein is CASRLRQGFSFGYTF. The V gene is TRBV2, the J gene TRBJ1-2; the match to TRBD1 covers 8 bases. Germline CDR1 and CDR2: SNHLY and FYNNEI. CDR3 length equals 15 residues. Trimming at V came to 6 bases and at J to 7 bases, leaving 13 bases not matched to a gene.

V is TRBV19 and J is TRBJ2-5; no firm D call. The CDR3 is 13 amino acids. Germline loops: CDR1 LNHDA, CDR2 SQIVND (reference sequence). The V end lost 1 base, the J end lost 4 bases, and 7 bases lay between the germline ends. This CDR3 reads CASSIGAGETQYF. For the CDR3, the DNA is TGTGCCAGTAGTATAGGTGCAGGAGAGACCCAGTACTTC.

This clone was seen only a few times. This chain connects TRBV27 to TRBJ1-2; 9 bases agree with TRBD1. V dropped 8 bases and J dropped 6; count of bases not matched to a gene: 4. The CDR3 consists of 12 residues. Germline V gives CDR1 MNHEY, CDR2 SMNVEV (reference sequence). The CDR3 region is CASFTGGHGYTF. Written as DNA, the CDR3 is TGTGCCAGCTTCACAGGGGGCCATGGCTACACCTTC.

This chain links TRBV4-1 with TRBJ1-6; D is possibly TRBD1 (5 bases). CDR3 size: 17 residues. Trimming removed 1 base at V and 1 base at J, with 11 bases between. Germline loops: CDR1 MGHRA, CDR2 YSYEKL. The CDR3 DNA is TGCGCCAGCAGCCAAGTGCCCGGGGGGTCCTATAATTCACCCCTCCACTTT. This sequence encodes CASSQVPGGSYNSPLHF.